What follows is one T cell receptor beta chain and its context. This entry comes from a study of blood T cell repertoires in COVID-19. For the study at large: The United States, Italy and Spain supplied acute and convalescent COVID-19 samples.

The protocol was immunoSEQ multiplex PCR, while the TCRdb copy is restricted to in-frame clones and leaves out a portion. Of roughly 250,000 clones in the sample, about 87% were seen once. The CDR3 consists of 12 residues. V lost 4 bases and J 6 bases, leaving 13 bases between the germline ends. The germline V gene encodes CDR1 SQVTM and CDR2 ANQGSEA. This TCR came from a woman aged 40-49 years with acute or convalescent COVID-19. The material sequenced was peripheral blood. This sequence joins TRBV29-1 and TRBJ2-7, with D perhaps matching TRBD1 (7 bases). The CDR3, as DNA: TGCAGCGTTGCTCACCAGGGGGGCGAGCAGTACGTC. Translated, it gives CSVAHQGGEQYV.